This T cell receptor beta chain was identified in a study of T-cell memory formation after mild COVID-19. Study summary: Across donors, TCR clusters were largely donor specific. General observations from the study: That cross-reactive memory joined was suggested by some responding clones appearing in pre-infection memory. For contracting clones, CD4+ ones sat mainly in CM and EM, CD8+ in EMRA.

Germline CDR1 MGHRA, CDR2 YSYEKL. V shed 4 bases, J shed 3 bases, and the junction held 11 bases outside the gene matches. The CDR3 length is 16 residues. Using its own MiXCR run on the 5' RACE reads, TCRdb lists one record per CDR3 protein. Found here are roughly 150,000 distinct CDR3 sequences, approximately 14% of them singletons; the top ten hold 13% to 15%. With respect to this clonotype: Its specificity is unknown.

The sequencing sample was made of PBMCs or a T cell subset sorted from them (not recorded which). The source of this sequence is an adult woman who had mild COVID-19 (a few samples of this study predate the infection). Cell type and time point are not known. J is TRBJ2-5 and V is TRBV4-1; 7 positions match TRBD2. CDR3 in DNA: TGCGCCAGCAGCCTGCGAGTGGGGGGGACGGAAGAGACCCAGTACTTC. This translates into CASSLRVGGTEETQYF.